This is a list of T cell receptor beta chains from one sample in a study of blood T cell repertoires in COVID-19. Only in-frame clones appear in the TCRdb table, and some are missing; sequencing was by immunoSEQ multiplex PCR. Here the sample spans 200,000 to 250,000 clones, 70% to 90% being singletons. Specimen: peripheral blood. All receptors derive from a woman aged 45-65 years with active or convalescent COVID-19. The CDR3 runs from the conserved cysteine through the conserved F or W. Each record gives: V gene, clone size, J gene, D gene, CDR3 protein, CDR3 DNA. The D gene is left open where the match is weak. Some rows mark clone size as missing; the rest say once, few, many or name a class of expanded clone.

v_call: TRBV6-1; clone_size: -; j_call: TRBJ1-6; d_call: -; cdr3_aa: CASSDKYSPLHF; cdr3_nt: TGTGCCAGCAGTGACAAATATTCACCCCTCCACTTT
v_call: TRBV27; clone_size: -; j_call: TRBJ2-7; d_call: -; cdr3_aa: CASSSTSGAYEQYF; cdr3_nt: TGTGCCAGCAGTTCGACAAGCGGAGCCTACGAGCAGTACTTC
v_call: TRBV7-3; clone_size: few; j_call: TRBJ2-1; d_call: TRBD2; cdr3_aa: CASSGAGGDNEQFF; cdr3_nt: TGTGCCAGCAGTGGGGCGGGAGGTGACAATGAGCAGTTCTTC
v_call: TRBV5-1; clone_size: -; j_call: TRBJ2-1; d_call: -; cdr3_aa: CASSLAPGGPTYNEQFF; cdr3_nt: TGCGCCAGCAGCTTGGCTCCCGGGGGGCCTACCTACAATGAGCAGTTCTTC
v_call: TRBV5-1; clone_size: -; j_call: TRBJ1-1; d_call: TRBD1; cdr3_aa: CASRPGGPNTEAFF; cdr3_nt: TGCGCCAGCAGACCAGGGGGCCCTAACACTGAAGCTTTCTTT
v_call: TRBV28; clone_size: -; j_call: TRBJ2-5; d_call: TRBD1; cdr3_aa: CASSPDRGRETQYF; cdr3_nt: TGTGCCAGCAGCCCGGACAGGGGGCGGGAGACCCAGTACTTC
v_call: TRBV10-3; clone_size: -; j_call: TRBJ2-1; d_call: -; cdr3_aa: CAISESQRTMAEQFF; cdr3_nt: TGTGCCATCAGTGAATCGCAGAGGACAATGGCTGAGCAGTTCTTC
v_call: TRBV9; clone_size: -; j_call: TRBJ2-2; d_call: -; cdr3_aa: CASSVDLYTGELFF; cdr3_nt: TGTGCCAGCAGCGTAGATCTCTACACCGGGGAGCTGTTTTTT
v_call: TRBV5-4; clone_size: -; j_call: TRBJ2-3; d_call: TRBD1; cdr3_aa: CASSRDRARASTDTQYF; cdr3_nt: TGTGCCAGCAGCCGGGACAGGGCCCGTGCTAGCACAGATACGCAGTATTTT
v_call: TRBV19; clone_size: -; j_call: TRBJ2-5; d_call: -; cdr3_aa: CASSEDTGSGETQYF; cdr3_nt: TGTGCCAGTAGTGAGGACACAGGGAGCGGAGAGACCCAGTACTTC
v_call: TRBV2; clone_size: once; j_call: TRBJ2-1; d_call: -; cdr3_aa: CASILERNEQFF; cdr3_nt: TGTGCCAGCATACTAGAGAGGAATGAGCAGTTCTTC
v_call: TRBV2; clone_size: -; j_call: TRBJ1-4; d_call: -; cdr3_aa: CASIRGLNEKLFF; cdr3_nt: TGTGCCAGCATTCGGGGACTTAATGAAAAACTGTTTTTT
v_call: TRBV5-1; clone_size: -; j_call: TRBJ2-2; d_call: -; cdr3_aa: CASSLVGSDTGELFF; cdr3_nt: TGCGCCAGCAGCTTGGTCGGGAGCGACACCGGGGAGCTGTTTTTT
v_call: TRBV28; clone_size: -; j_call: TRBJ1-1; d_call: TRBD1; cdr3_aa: CASGQGAGTGGAFF; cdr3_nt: TGTGCCAGCGGACAGGGGGCTGGTACAGGTGGAGCTTTCTTT
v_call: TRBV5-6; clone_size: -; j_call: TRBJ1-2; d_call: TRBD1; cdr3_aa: CASNPGQGSRGYTF; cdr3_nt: TGTGCCAGCAATCCGGGACAGGGCTCGCGCGGCTACACCTTC
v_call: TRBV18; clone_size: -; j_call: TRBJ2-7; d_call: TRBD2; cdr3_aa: CASSLTGGEYEQYF; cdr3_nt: TGTGCCAGCTCACTGACGGGGGGGGAGTACGAGCAGTACTTC
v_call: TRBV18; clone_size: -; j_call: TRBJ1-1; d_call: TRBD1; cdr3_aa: CASSPGQGPEAFF; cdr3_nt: TGTGCCAGCTCACCCGGACAGGGCCCTGAAGCTTTCTTT
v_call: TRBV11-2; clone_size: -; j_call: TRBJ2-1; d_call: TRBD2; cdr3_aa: CASSLVAGGSNEQFF; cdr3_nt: TGTGCCAGCAGCTTAGTCGCGGGAGGGAGCAATGAGCAGTTCTTC
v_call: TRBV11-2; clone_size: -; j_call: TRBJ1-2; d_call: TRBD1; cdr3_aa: CASSYRQGDGYTF; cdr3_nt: TGTGCCAGCAGCTACCGACAGGGGGATGGCTACACCTTC
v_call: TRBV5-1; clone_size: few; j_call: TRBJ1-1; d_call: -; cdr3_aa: CASNLGQPNTEAFF; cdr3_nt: TGCGCCAGCAACTTAGGACAGCCGAACACTGAAGCTTTCTTT
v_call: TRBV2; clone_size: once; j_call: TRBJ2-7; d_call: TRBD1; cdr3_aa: CASTTGVGYEQYF; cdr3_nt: TGTGCCAGCACGACAGGGGTAGGTTACGAGCAGTACTTC
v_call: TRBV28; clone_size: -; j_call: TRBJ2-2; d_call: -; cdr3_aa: CASSLWQSNTGELFF; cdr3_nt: TGTGCCAGCAGTTTATGGCAGTCGAACACCGGGGAGCTGTTTTTT
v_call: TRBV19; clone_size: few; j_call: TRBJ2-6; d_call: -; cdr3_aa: CASSIRGTAYSGANVLTF; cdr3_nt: TGTGCCAGTAGTATTCGGGGGACAGCCTACTCTGGGGCCAACGTCCTGACTTTC
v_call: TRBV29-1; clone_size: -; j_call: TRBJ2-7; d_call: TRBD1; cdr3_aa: CSVHRGARSYEQYF; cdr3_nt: TGCAGCGTCCACAGGGGCGCGCGATCCTACGAGCAGTACTTC
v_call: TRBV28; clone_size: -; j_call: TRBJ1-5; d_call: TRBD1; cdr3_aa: CASSLTGVGNQPQHF; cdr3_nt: TGTGCCAGCAGCCTGACAGGGGTTGGGAATCAGCCCCAGCATTTT
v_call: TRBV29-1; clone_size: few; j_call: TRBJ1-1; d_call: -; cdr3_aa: CSVGGEGTEAFF; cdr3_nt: TGCAGCGTGGGGGGGGAAGGGACTGAAGCTTTCTTT
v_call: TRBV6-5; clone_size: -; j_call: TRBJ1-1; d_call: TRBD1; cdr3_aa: CASRTGVNTEAFF; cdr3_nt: TGTGCCAGCAGAACAGGGGTTAACACTGAAGCTTTCTTT
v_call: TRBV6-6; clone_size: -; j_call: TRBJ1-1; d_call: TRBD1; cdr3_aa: CASNTGGPTEAFF; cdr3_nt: TGTGCCAGCAACACAGGGGGCCCCACAGAAGCTTTCTTT
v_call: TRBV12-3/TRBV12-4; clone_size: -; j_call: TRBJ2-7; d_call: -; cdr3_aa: CASSLASYYEQYF; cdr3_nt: TGTGCCAGCAGTTTGGCTAGCTACTACGAGCAGTACTTC
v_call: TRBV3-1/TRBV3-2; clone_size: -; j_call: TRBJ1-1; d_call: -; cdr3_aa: CASSQDRGEAFF; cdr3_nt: TGTGCCAGCAGCCAAGATCGGGGTGAAGCTTTCTTT
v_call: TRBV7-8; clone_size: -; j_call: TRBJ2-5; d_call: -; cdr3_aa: CASSPRTQRETQYF; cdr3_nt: TGTGCCAGCAGCCCTCGGACTCAAAGGGAGACCCAGTACTTC